This T cell receptor beta chain was captured by sequencing in a study of blood T cells in healthy people across ages. General observations from the study: Higher diversity, along with more naive CD4+ cells, distinguished long-lived donors from aged donors.

For the second PCR, which ran for about 6 to 12 cycles, a sample-barcoded 5' primer and a J-beta primer mix were used. One entry per CDR3 protein results from TCRdb running MiXCR on the 5' RACE reads. The table has approximately 850,000 distinct CDR3 sequences, 44% seen once. V was cut by 1 base and J by 2 bases, with 6 bases left in between. Germline V gene data show CDR1 as LNHNV and CDR2 as YYDKDF (reference sequence). The CDR3 is 13 amino acids. With regard to this clonotype: Its antigen is currently unknown.

The chain recombines TRBV15 with TRBJ2-7; the D is unclear. Sample: blood. This TCR derives from a man in his fifties or sixties in good health. The CDR3 protein is CATSRGPPYEQYF. CDR3 sequence (DNA): TGTGCCACCAGCAGAGGCCCACCCTACGAGCAGTACTTC. Full variable domain (outside the CDR3, taken from reference TRBV15 and TRBJ2-7): DAMVIQNPRYQVTQFGKPVTLSCSQTLNHNVMYWYQQKSSQAPKLLFHYYDKDFNNEADTPDNFQSRRPNTSFCFLDIRSPGLGDTAMYLCATSRGPPYEQYFGPGTRLTVT.